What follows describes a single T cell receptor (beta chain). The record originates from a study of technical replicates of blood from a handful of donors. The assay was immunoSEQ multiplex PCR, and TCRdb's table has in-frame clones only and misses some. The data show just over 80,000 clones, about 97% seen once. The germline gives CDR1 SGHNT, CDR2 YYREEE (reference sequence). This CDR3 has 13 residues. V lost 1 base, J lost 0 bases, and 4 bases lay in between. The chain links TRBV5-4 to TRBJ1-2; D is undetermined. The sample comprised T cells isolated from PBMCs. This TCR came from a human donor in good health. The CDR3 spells CASSLYANYGYTF. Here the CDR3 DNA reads TGTGCCAGCAGCTTGTATGCTAACTATGGCTACACCTTC.